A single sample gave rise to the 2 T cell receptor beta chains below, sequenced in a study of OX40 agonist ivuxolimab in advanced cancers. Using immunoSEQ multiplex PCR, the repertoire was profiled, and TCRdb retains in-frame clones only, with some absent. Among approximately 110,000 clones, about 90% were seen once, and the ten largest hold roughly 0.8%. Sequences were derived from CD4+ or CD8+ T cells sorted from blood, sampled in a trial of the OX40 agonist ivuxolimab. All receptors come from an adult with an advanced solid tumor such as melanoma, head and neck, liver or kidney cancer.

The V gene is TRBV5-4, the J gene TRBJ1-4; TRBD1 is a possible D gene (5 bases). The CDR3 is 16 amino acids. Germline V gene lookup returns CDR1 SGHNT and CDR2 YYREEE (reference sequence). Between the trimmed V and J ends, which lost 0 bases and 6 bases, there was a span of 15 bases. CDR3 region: CASSLAPAGFDEKLFF. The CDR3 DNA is TGTGCCAGCAGCTTGGCCCCCGCAGGGTTTGATGAAAAACTGTTTTTT.

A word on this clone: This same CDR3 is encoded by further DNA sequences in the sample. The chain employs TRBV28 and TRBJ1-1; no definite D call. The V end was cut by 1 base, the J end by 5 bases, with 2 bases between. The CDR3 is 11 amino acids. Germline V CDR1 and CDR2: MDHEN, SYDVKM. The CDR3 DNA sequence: TGTGCCAGCAGTTTATCTACTGAAGCTTTCTTT. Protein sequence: CASSLSTEAFF. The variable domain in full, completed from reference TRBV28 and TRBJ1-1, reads DVKVTQSSRYLVKRTGEKVFLECVQDMDHENMFWYRQDPGLGLRLIYFSYDVKMKEKGDIPEGYSVSREKKERFSLILESASTNQTSMYLCASSLSTEAFFGQGTRLTVV.